The 17 T cell receptor beta chains listed next were all sequenced from one sample in a study of T-cell memory formation after mild COVID-19. In TCRdb, the 5' RACE reads were re-called with MiXCR into one record per CDR3 protein. This table has hundreds of thousands of distinct CDR3 sequences, roughly 18% appearing once. The sequencing sample was made of PBMCs or a T cell subset sorted from them (not recorded which). These receptors all come from an adult woman who had mild COVID-19 (a few samples of this study predate the infection). Cell type and time point are not known.

The V call is TRBV14, the J call TRBJ2-2; TRBD1 matches at 10 bases. Trimming took 0 bases from V and 4 from J; bases not matched to a gene: 11. CDR1 and CDR2 from the germline V gene are SGHDN and FVKESK. The CDR3 is made up of 19 amino acids. The CDR3 DNA is TGTGCCAGCAGCCAAGAAGCCCTCGACAGGGGGCTGATCACCGGGGAGCTGTTTTTT. Its protein is CASSQEALDRGLITGELFF. Based on the CDR3 plus reference TRBV14 and TRBJ2-2, the full variable domain is EAGVTQFPSHSVIEKGQTVTLRCDPISGHDNLYWYRRVMGKEIKFLLHFVKESKQDESGMPNNRFLAERTGGTYSTLKVQPAELEDSGVYFCASSQEALDRGLITGELFFGEGSRLTVL.

The chain recombines TRBV7-2 with TRBJ1-2; D unresolved. The ends were cut back, 3 bases at V and 5 bases at J, with 7 bases in the middle. The CDR3 spans 12 residues. CDR1 and CDR2 (germline): SGHTA, FQGNSA. As DNA, the CDR3 is TGTGCCAGCAGCTTTGTAAAATATGGCTACACCTTC. Encoded protein: CASSFVKYGYTF.

V gene TRBV3-1 combines with J gene TRBJ2-7; D uncertain. The CDR3 has 14 amino acids. The germline gives CDR1 LGHDT, CDR2 YNNKEL (reference sequence). V was pared by 1 base and J by 3 bases, with 10 bases between. The CDR3 loop reads CASSQAQDIYEQYF. CDR3 bases: TGTGCCAGCAGCCAAGCCCAGGATATCTACGAGCAGTACTTC.

This rearrangement joins TRBV4-1 to TRBJ2-1; D is possibly TRBD2 (6 bases). The CDR3 is made up of 16 amino acids. Per the germline V gene, CDR1 is MGHRA and CDR2 is YSYEKL. The V and J ends lost 2 bases and 4 bases respectively, with 15 bases between them. CDR3 protein: CASSQSSLGGYNEQFF. The DNA of the CDR3 is TGCGCCAGCAGCCAATCTTCCCTTGGGGGGTACAATGAGCAGTTCTTC.

This clonotype was recorded a few times. The rearrangement links TRBV15 to TRBJ2-3; 10 bases fit TRBD2. Germline V CDR1 and CDR2: LNHNV, YYDKDF (reference sequence). Trimming removed 4 bases from V and 6 bases from J; junction bases left unmatched: 10. The CDR3 sequence is 16 residues long. The DNA of the CDR3 is TGTGCCACCAGCAAAAACCTAGCGGGAGTTTCCGATACGCAGTATTTT. This sequence encodes CATSKNLAGVSDTQYF.

This clonotype turned up a few times. The rearrangement links TRBV5-1 to TRBJ2-1, with no clear D. Germline lookup yields CDR1 SGHRS and CDR2 YFSETQ. This CDR3 has 17 residues. V lost 1 base and J 0 bases, leaving 14 bases between the germline ends. The CDR3 loop reads CASSLRVDLSSYNEQFF. CDR3 in DNA: TGCGCCAGCAGCTTGAGGGTCGATTTGAGCTCCTACAATGAGCAGTTCTTC.

This clonotype was seen a few times. J is TRBJ2-3 and V is TRBV2, with D hard to call. V shed 8 bases and J shed 3 bases, with 6 bases lying between them. The germline gives CDR1 SNHLY, CDR2 FYNNEI. This CDR3 comprises 11 residues. The CDR3 loop reads CASAATDTQYF. The CDR3 nucleotides read TGTGCCAGCGCCGCTACAGATACGCAGTATTTT.

The rearrangement links TRBV18 to TRBJ1-5; 8 bases map to TRBD1. Germline assignment: CDR1 KGHSH and CDR2 LQKENI. V lost 5 bases to trimming and J lost 8 bases; unmatched junction nucleotides: 11. This CDR3 has 15 amino acids. CDR3 DNA sequence: TGTGCCAGCTCATCTCTGGACAGGGCCACAGAGCCCCAGCATTTT. It yields the protein CASSSLDRATEPQHF.

The V gene is TRBV29-1, the J gene TRBJ2-5; D unresolved. Germline lookup yields CDR1 SQVTM and CDR2 ANQGSEA. Trimming removed 6 bases from V and 5 bases from J, with 10 bases in between. This CDR3 contains 11 residues. CDR3 in amino acids: CSVGYSETQYF. Written as DNA, the CDR3 is TGCAGCGTAGGATATTCGGAGACCCAGTACTTC.

This clonotype was seen many times. V gene TRBV15 combines with J gene TRBJ2-1; TRBD2 matches 12 bases. The germline gives CDR1 LNHNV, CDR2 YYDKDF (reference sequence). This CDR3 contains 16 residues. V dropped 3 bases and J dropped 8; count of bases not matched to a gene: 8. The CDR3 bases are TGTGCCACCAGCAGGGGAGGACTAGCGGGGAGCGATGAGCAGTTCTTC. Translating gives CATSRGGLAGSDEQFF.

This clonotype was recorded a few times. V gene TRBV12-3 or TRBV12-4 combines with J gene TRBJ1-4; D is unresolved. The CDR3 loop spans 14 amino acids. V was clipped by 6 bases and J by 0 bases, with 8 bases between them. For the CDR3, the DNA is TGTGCCAGCAGGGGCTGGGCAACTAATGAAAAACTGTTTTTT. Its translation is CASRGWATNEKLFF.

V is TRBV15 and J is TRBJ2-1, with D unclear. Deletions cut 1 base from V and 10 bases from J, with 8 bases between. This CDR3 is 12 amino acids long. Germline CDR1 and CDR2: LNHNV and YYDKDF (reference sequence). CDR3 coding DNA: TGTGCCACCAGCAGAGGGGTTAAGGAGCAGTTCTTC. Amino acid sequence: CATSRGVKEQFF.

The chain carries TRBV2 and TRBJ2-1; 12 positions match TRBD2. Trimming took 7 bases from V and 14 from J; bases not matched to a gene: 15. The CDR3 runs to 15 residues. CDR1 is SNHLY, CDR2 FYNNEI, per germline. The CDR3 DNA follows: TGTGCCAGCAAGGCGGACCTAGCGGGGGGGCGATTGGAGTTCTTC. This sequence encodes CASKADLAGGRLEFF. Complete variable domain (other parts from reference TRBV2 and TRBJ2-1): EPEVTQTPSHQVTQMGQEVILRCVPISNHLYFYWYRQILGQKVEFLVSFYNNEISEKSEIFDDQFSVERPDGSNFTLKIRSTKLEDSAMYFCASKADLAGGRLEFFGPGTRLTVL.

The J gene is TRBJ2-3, the V gene TRBV12-3 or TRBV12-4, with D perhaps TRBD2 (5 bases). V gave up 2 bases and J gave up 4 bases, with 13 bases separating them. This CDR3 comprises 15 residues. This CDR3 reads CASSLRGLPSDTQYF. DNA of the CDR3: TGTGCCAGCAGTTTAAGAGGGCTACCCTCAGATACGCAGTATTTT.

The chain joins TRBV15 to TRBJ2-5; 7 bases match TRBD1. V lost 1 base to trimming and J lost 5 bases; unmatched junction nucleotides: 10. Per the germline V gene, CDR1 is LNHNV and CDR2 is YYDKDF (reference sequence). This CDR3 spans 16 amino acids. CDR3 in DNA: TGTGCCACCAGCAGAGGCGGACAGGCCCTGGGGGAGACCCAGTACTTC. Translation: CATSRGGQALGETQYF.

There are a few counts of this clonotype. The V and J genes are TRBV6-5 and TRBJ1-2; D call uncertain. CDR3 length equals 13 residues. V was clipped by 6 bases and J by 2 bases, with 10 bases between them. Germline V gene lookup returns CDR1 MNHEY and CDR2 SVGAGI. In DNA, the CDR3 is TGTGCCAGCAGGTCCCCCATCAACTATGGCTACACCTTC. It codes for CASRSPINYGYTF.

The rearrangement links TRBV5-1 to TRBJ2-1; D possibly matches TRBD1 or TRBD2 (6 bases each). CDR1 and CDR2 (germline): SGHRS, YFSETQ. The CDR3 is 14 amino acids. V lost 6 bases and J lost 0, with 10 bases in between. The CDR3 protein is CASNGGRSYNEQFF. Here the CDR3 DNA reads TGCGCCAGCAATGGGGGGCGCTCCTACAATGAGCAGTTCTTC.